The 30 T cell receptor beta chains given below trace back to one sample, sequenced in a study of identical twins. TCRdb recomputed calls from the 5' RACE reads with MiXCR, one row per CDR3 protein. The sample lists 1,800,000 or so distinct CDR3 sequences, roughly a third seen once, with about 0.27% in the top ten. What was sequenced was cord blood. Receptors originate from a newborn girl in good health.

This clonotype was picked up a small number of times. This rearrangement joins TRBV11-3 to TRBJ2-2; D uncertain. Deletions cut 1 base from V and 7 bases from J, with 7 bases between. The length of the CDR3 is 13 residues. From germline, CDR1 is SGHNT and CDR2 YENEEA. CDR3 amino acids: CASSLGQSGELFF. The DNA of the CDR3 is TGTGCCAGCAGCTTAGGCCAAAGCGGGGAGCTGTTTTTT. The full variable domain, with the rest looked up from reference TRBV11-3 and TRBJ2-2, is EAGVVQSPRYKIIEKKQPVAFWCNPISGHNTLYWYLQNLGQGPELLIRYENEEAVDDSQLPKDRFSAERLKGVDSTLKIQPAELGDSAVYLCASSLGQSGELFFGEGSRLTVL.

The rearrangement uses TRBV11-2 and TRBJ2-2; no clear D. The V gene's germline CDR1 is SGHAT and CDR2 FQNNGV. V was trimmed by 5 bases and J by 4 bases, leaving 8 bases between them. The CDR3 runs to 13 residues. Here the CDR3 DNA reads TGTGCCAGCAGCGTCCACAGCACCGGGGAGCTGTTTTTT. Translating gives CASSVHSTGELFF. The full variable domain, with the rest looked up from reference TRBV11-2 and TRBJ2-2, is EAGVAQSPRYKIIEKRQSVAFWCNPISGHATLYWYQQILGQGPKLLIQFQNNGVVDDSQLPKDRFSAERLKGVDSTLKIQPAKLEDSAVYLCASSVHSTGELFFGEGSRLTVL.

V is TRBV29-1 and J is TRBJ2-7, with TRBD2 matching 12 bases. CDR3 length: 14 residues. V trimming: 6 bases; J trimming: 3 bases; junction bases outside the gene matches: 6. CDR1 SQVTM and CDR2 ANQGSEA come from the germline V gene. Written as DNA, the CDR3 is TGCAGCGTCAGACTAGCGGGGGCTCGCTACGAGCAGTACTTC. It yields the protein CSVRLAGARYEQYF.

CDR3 nucleotides: TGTGCCAGCAGCCCTTTTCGGGTACGCACAGATACGCAGTATTTT. Amino acids: CASSPFRVRTDTQYF. V and J are TRBV21-1 and TRBJ2-3. TRBV21-1 is a documented pseudogene. The CDR3 totals 15 residues.

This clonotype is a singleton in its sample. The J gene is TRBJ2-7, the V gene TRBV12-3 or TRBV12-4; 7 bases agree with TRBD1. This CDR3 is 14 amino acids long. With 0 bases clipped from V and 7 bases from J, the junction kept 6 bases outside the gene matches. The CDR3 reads CASSLADRAYEQYF. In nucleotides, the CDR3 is TGTGCCAGCAGTTTAGCCGACAGGGCGTATGAGCAGTACTTC.

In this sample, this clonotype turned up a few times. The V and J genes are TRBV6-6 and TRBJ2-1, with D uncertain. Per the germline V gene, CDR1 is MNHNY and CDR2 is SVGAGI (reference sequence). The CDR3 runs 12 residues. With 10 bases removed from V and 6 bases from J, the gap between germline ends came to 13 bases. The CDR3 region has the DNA TGTGCCACACGAGGAGACGTCAATGAGCAGTTCTTC. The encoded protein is CATRGDVNEQFF.

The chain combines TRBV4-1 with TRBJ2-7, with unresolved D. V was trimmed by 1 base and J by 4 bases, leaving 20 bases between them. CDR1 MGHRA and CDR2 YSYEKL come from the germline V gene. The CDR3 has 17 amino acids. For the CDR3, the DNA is TGCGCCAGCAGCCAAGTCGGGCAGCCACTCGCGAAGTACGAGCAGTACTTC. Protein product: CASSQVGQPLAKYEQYF.

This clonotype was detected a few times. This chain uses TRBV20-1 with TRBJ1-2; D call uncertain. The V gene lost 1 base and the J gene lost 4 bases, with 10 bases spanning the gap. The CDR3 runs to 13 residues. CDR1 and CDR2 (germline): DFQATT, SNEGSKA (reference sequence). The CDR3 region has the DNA TGCAGTGCTAGAGCCCCACAGACCTATGGCTACACCTTC. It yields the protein CSARAPQTYGYTF.

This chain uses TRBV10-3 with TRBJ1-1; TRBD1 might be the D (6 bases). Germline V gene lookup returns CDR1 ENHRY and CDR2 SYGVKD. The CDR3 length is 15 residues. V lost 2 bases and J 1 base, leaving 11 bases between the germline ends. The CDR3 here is CAISEPGHQNTEAFF. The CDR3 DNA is TGTGCCATCAGTGAGCCGGGACACCAGAACACTGAAGCTTTCTTT.

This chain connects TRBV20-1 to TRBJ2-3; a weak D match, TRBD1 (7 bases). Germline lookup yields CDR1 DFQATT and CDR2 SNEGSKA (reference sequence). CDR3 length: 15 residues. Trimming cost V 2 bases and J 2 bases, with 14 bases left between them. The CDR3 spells CSARLGGTVTDTQYF. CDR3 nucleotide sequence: TGCAGTGCTAGATTAGGGGGGACAGTCACAGATACGCAGTATTTT.

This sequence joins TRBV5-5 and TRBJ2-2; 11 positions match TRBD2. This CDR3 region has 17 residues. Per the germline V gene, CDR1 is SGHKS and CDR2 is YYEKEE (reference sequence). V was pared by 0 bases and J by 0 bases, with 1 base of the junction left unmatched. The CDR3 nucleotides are TGTGCCAGCAGCTTGGGACTAGCGGGGTCGAACACCGGGGAGCTGTTTTTT. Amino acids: CASSLGLAGSNTGELFF.

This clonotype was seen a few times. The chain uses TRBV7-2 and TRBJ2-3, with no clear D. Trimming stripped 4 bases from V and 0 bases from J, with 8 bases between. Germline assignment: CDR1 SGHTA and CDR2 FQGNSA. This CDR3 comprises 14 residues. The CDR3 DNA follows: TGTGCCAGCAGCTCCTCGACTAGCACAGATACGCAGTATTTT. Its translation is CASSSSTSTDTQYF.

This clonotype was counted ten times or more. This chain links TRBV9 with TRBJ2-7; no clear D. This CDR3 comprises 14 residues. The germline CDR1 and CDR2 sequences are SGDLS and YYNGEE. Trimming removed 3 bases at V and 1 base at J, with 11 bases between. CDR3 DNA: TGTGCCAGCAGCGCCCAGACTGATTCCTACGAGCAGTACTTC. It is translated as CASSAQTDSYEQYF.

Here the CDR3 reads CASSLIGGTSYNEQFF. The CDR3 nucleotides are TGCGCCAGCAGCTTAATCGGGGGGACCTCCTACAATGAGCAGTTCTTC. V and J are TRBV5-1 and TRBJ2-1; 7 bases are a match to TRBD2. V shed 2 bases and J 0 bases; nucleotides not matched to a gene: 5. Germline V CDR1 and CDR2: SGHRS, YFSETQ. This CDR3 region has 16 residues.

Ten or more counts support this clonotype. The CDR3: CASSVSDTQYF. The CDR3 nucleotides are TGTGCCAGCAGTGTCTCAGATACGCAGTATTTT. The genes are TRBV2 and TRBJ2-3, with D uncertain. CDR3 length: 11 residues. Trimming removed 4 bases from V and 4 bases from J, with 3 bases in between. CDR1 and CDR2 from the germline V gene are SNHLY and FYNNEI.

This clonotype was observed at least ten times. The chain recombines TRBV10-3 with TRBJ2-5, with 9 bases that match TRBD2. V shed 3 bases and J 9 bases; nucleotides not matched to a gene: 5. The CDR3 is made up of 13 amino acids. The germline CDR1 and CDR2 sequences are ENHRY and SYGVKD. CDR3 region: CAISDGTSSAQYF. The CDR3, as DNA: TGTGCCATCAGTGATGGGACTAGCTCCGCCCAGTACTTC.

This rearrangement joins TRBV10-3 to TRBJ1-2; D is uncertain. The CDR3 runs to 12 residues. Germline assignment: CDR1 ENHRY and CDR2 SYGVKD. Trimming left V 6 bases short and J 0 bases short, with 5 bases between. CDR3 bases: TGTGCCATCAGCGGAGCTAACTATGGCTACACCTTC. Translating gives CAISGANYGYTF.

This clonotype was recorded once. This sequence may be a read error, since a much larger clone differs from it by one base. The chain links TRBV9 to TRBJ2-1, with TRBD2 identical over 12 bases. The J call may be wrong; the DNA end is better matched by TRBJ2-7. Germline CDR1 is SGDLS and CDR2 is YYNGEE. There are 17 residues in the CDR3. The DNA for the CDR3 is TGTGCCAGCAGCACCGGACTAGCGGGGAGCTCCTACAATGAGCAGTACTTC. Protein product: CASSTGLAGSSYNEQYF.

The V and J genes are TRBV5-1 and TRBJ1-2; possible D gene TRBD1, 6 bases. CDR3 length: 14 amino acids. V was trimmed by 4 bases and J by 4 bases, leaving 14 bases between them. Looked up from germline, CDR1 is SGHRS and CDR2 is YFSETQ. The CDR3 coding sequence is TGCGCCAGCAGCCTATCTACAGGGCCCTATGGCTACACCTTC. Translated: CASSLSTGPYGYTF. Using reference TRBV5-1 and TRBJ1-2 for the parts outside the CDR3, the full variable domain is KAGVTQTPRYLIKTRGQQVTLSCSPISGHRSVSWYQQTPGQGLQFLFEYFSETQRNKGNFPGRFSGRQFSNSRSEMNVSTLELGDSALYLCASSLSTGPYGYTFGSGTRLTVV.

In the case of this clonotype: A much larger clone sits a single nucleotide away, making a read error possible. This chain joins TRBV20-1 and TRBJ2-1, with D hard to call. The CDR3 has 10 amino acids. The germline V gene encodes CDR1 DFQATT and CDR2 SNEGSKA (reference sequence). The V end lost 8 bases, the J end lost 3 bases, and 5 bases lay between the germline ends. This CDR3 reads CSPGYNEQFF. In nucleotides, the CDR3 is TGCAGTCCCGGCTACAATGAGCAGTTCTTC.

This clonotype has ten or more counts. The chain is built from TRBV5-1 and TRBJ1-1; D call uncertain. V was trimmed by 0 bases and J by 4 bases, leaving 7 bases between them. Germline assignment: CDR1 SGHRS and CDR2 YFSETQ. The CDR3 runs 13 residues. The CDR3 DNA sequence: TGCGCCAGCAGCTTGGAACGGGGCACTGAAGCTTTCTTT. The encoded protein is CASSLERGTEAFF.

CDR3 sequence: CAISPTGQAYEQYF. CDR3 DNA sequence: TGTGCCATCAGTCCCACGGGACAGGCCTACGAGCAGTACTTC. This chain links TRBV10-3 with TRBJ2-5; 8 positions agree with TRBD1. TRBJ2-7 explains the end of the DNA better; the J call may be wrong. Germline CDR1 and CDR2: ENHRY and SYGVKD. The CDR3 is 14 amino acids.

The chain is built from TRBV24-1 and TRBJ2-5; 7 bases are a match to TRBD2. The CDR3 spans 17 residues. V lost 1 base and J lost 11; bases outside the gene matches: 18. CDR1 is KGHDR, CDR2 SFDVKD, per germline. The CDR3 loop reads CATSDLLGPGGYNEQYF. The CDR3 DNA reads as TGTGCCACCAGTGATTTACTTGGGCCCGGGGGGTACAATGAGCAGTACTTC.

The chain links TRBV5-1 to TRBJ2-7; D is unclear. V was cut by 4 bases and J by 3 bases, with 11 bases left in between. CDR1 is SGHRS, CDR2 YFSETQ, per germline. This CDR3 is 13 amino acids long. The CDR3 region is CASSIKNNYEQYF. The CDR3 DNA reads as TGCGCCAGCAGCATTAAGAACAACTACGAGCAGTACTTC. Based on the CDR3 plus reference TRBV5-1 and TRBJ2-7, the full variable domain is KAGVTQTPRYLIKTRGQQVTLSCSPISGHRSVSWYQQTPGQGLQFLFEYFSETQRNKGNFPGRFSGRQFSNSRSEMNVSTLELGDSALYLCASSIKNNYEQYFGPGTRLTVT.

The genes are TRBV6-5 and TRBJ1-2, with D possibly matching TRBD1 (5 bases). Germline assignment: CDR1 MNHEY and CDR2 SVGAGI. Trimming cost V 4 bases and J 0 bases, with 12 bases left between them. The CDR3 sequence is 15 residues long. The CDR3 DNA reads TGTGCCAGCAGTTCACCGGGACGGACTAACTATGGCTACACCTTC. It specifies CASSSPGRTNYGYTF.

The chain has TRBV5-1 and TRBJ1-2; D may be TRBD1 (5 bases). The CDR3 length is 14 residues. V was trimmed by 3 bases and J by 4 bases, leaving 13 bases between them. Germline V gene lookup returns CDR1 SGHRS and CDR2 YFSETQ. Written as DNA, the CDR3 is TGCGCCAGCAGCTCGGCCCCGGGGCGCTATGGCTACACCTTC. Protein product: CASSSAPGRYGYTF.

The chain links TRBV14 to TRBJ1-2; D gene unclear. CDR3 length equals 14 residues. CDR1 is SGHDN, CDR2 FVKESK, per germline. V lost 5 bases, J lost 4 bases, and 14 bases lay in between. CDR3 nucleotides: TGTGCCAGCAGCGAGTATATTTCCGGCTATGGCTACACCTTC. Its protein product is CASSEYISGYGYTF.

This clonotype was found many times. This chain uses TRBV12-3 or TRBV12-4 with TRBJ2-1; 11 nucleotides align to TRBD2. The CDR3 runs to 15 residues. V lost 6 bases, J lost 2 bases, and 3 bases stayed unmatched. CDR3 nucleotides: TGTGCCAGCAGCTTTAGCGGGGGGGCCTACAATGAGCAGTTCTTC. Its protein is CASSFSGGAYNEQFF.

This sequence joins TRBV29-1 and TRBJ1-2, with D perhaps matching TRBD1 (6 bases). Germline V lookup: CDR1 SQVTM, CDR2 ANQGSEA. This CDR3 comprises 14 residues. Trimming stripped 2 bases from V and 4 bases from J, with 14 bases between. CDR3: CSVEPGGRGYGYTF. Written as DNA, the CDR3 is TGCAGCGTTGAACCAGGCGGCAGGGGCTATGGCTACACCTTC.

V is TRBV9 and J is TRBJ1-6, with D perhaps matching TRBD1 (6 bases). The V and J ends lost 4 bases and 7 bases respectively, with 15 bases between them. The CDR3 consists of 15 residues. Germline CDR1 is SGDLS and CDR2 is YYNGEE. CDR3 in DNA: TGTGCCAGCAGCACCCGTACGGGGGGCAATTCACCCCTCCACTTT. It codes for CASSTRTGGNSPLHF.